A single sample gave rise to the 22 T cell receptor beta chains below, sequenced in a study of blood T cell repertoires in COVID-19. Profiling relied on immunoSEQ multiplex PCR, and the TCRdb table lists in-frame clones only, not all of them. The sample has 67,000 or so clones; roughly 86% are singletons. Material: peripheral blood. The receptors derive from a woman between 65 and 79 years old with acute or convalescent COVID-19.

The chain carries TRBV3-1 (or the pseudogene TRBV3-2) and TRBJ1-1; tentatively, D is TRBD1 (6 bases). Looked up from germline, CDR1 is LGHDT and CDR2 is YNNKEL (reference sequence). V gave up 0 bases and J gave up 10 bases, with 18 bases separating them. This CDR3 comprises 15 residues. CDR3 in amino acids: CASSQEDSPRGAAFF. The CDR3 nucleotides are TGTGCCAGCAGCCAAGAAGACAGTCCCCGGGGGGCAGCTTTCTTT.

This chain connects TRBV27 to TRBJ2-1, with 8 positions matching TRBD2. This CDR3 contains 16 residues. J gave up 7 bases and V 2 bases, and 10 bases lay outside the gene matches. The germline V gene encodes CDR1 MNHEY and CDR2 SMNVEV (reference sequence). CDR3 sequence (DNA): TGTGCCAGCAGTTTAGCATCCTCGGGGGGGCAGAATGAGCAGTTCTTC. Residues: CASSLASSGGQNEQFF.

This chain uses TRBV7-6 with TRBJ1-3; 7 bases align to TRBD1. The CDR3 extends over 14 amino acids. Germline values: CDR1 SGHVS, CDR2 FNYEAQ. V was pared by 6 bases and J by 1 base, with 3 bases of the junction left unmatched. This CDR3 is CASREQGSGNTIYF. The CDR3 bases are TGTGCCAGCAGGGAACAGGGGTCTGGAAACACCATATATTTT.

The rearrangement uses TRBV27 and TRBJ2-1, with a tentative D call TRBD1 (7 bases). CDR3 length equals 15 residues. CDR1 is MNHEY and CDR2 is SMNVEV in the germline V gene (reference sequence). V was clipped by 7 bases and J by 2 bases, with 15 bases between them. The CDR3 nucleotides are TGTGCCAGCACCCAGGGGGGACTGGCCTACAATGAGCAGTTCTTC. It specifies CASTQGGLAYNEQFF.

This chain links TRBV28 with TRBJ1-5, with TRBD1 matching over 9 bases. Germline V CDR1 and CDR2: MDHEN, SYDVKM. This CDR3 comprises 17 residues. V lost 5 bases, J lost 5 bases, and 13 bases stayed unmatched. The CDR3 region has the DNA TGTGCCAGCAGTCCCCCACATACACAGGGGGCCGATCAGCCCCAGCATTTT. It yields the protein CASSPPHTQGADQPQHF.

The chain has TRBV6-5 and TRBJ1-1; TRBD1 is a possible D gene (5 bases). Germline CDR1 reads MNHEY; CDR2 reads SVGAGI. V was shortened by 4 bases and J by 1 base, with 16 bases between the two germline ends. This CDR3 is 16 amino acids long. CDR3 in amino acids: CASSSLPTVPNTEAFF. DNA of the CDR3: TGTGCCAGCAGTTCCCTTCCGACAGTGCCGAACACTGAAGCTTTCTTT.

The chain uses TRBV2 and TRBJ2-6; the match to TRBD2 covers 7 bases. V was pared by 6 bases and J by 2 bases, with 4 bases of the junction left unmatched. Germline CDR1 and CDR2: SNHLY and FYNNEI. The CDR3 sequence is 15 residues long. CDR3 sequence (DNA): TGTGCCAGCAGGGCGGGGGTAGCTGGGGCCAACGTCCTGACTTTC. Translating gives CASRAGVAGANVLTF.

This clone has more than one count but fewer than ten. V usage is TRBV24-1 and J usage is TRBJ2-1, with 12 bases fitting TRBD2. This CDR3 is 17 amino acids long. Looked up from germline, CDR1 is KGHDR and CDR2 is SFDVKD. Trimming cost V 2 bases and J 2 bases; bases outside gene matches: 3. The CDR3 loop reads CATSDSRTSGAYNEQFF. The CDR3 DNA sequence: TGTGCCACCAGTGATTCTAGGACTAGCGGGGCCTACAATGAGCAGTTCTTC.

This chain uses TRBV18 with TRBJ1-2, with D unresolved. There are 14 residues in the CDR3. CDR1 is KGHSH and CDR2 is LQKENI in the germline V gene. With 3 bases removed from V and 8 bases from J, the gap between germline ends came to 16 bases. CDR3 sequence (DNA): TGTGCCAGCTCACCTGGAGGAGGGTTCTTCGGCTACACCTTC. As protein: CASSPGGGFFGYTF.

Details on this clone: Other DNA sequences from this sample encode an identical CDR3 as well. This rearrangement joins TRBV9 to TRBJ1-1; perhaps TRBD1 as D (6 bases). V shed 0 bases and J shed 5 bases, with 8 bases lying between them. The CDR3 contains 13 residues. Looked up from germline, CDR1 is SGDLS and CDR2 is YYNGEE. The CDR3 nucleotides read TGTGCCAGCAGCGTAGGAACAGGGACTGAAGCTTTCTTT. This translates into CASSVGTGTEAFF.

The chain links TRBV29-1 to TRBJ2-3, with TRBD2 identical over 11 bases. This CDR3 is built from 15 residues. Losses at the gene ends were 6 bases for V and 4 bases for J; bases not matched to a gene: 9. The germline V gene encodes CDR1 SQVTM and CDR2 ANQGSEA. The DNA for the CDR3 is TGCAGCGTCGAGTTAGCGGGGGGGCCCCCAGATACGCAGTATTTT. It yields the protein CSVELAGGPPDTQYF.

The gene calls are TRBV12-3 or TRBV12-4 and TRBJ2-3, with D possibly TRBD1 on 6 matching bases. The germline V and J ends were trimmed by 3 bases and 5 bases, with 9 bases remaining between them. The CDR3 is made up of 13 amino acids. CDR3 residues: CASSFRGGDTQYF. The DNA of the CDR3 is TGTGCCAGCAGTTTTCGAGGGGGAGATACGCAGTATTTT.

J is TRBJ2-1 and V is TRBV19; 7 bases fit TRBD2. CDR1 and CDR2 from the germline V gene are LNHDA and SQIVND (reference sequence). The CDR3 consists of 17 residues. J lost 7 bases, V lost 3 bases, and 15 bases had no gene match. CDR3 bases: TGTGCCAGTAGTATGCCCTTCGCGCGGGAGTCCGGAAATGAGCAGTTCTTC. Amino acids: CASSMPFARESGNEQFF.

The rearrangement links TRBV5-6 to TRBJ1-5, with TRBD1 matching over 10 bases. This CDR3 contains 15 residues. Trimming removed 2 bases from V and 4 bases from J; junction bases left unmatched: 3. Germline assignment: CDR1 SGHDT and CDR2 YYEEEE. CDR3 DNA sequence: TGTGCCAGCAGCTTTGGGGACAGGGGTAATCAGCCCCAGCATTTT. Amino acids: CASSFGDRGNQPQHF. Drawing the rest from reference TRBV5-6 and TRBJ1-5, the complete variable domain is DAGVTQSPTHLIKTRGQQVTLRCSPKSGHDTVSWYQQALGQGPQFIFQYYEEEERQRGNFPDRFSGHQFPNYSSELNVNALLLGDSALYLCASSFGDRGNQPQHFGDGTRLSIL.

This clone was observed once. This chain links TRBV10-3 with TRBJ1-6, with D perhaps TRBD1 (5 bases). V was trimmed by 6 bases and J by 8 bases, leaving 17 bases between them. Germline loops: CDR1 ENHRY, CDR2 SYGVKD. The CDR3 has 15 residues. The CDR3 DNA is TGTGCCATCAGCGCCGGGGGGGGATCGGATTCACCCCTCCACTTT. The encoded protein is CAISAGGGSDSPLHF.

This chain links TRBV5-1 with TRBJ2-7, with a tentative D call TRBD2 (6 bases). The CDR3 runs 17 residues. V lost 4 bases, J lost 6 bases, and 26 bases lay in between. The V gene's germline CDR1 is SGHRS and CDR2 YFSETQ. This chain's CDR3 is CASSPRERGFLFSEQYF. Written as DNA, the CDR3 is TGCGCCAGCAGCCCCCGGGAGAGGGGATTCCTTTTTTCCGAGCAGTACTTC.

This clone was seen only a few times. V gene TRBV10-3 combines with J gene TRBJ1-1; 8 positions agree with TRBD1. CDR3 length equals 15 residues. Germline values: CDR1 ENHRY, CDR2 SYGVKD. The ends lost 3 bases at V and 7 bases at J; junction bases unmatched: 10. Here the CDR3 DNA reads TGTGCCATCAGTGACAGGACAGGGATTAAGGGTGAAGCTTTCTTT. Translation gives CAISDRTGIKGEAFF.

This clone was detected once. The genes are TRBV6-5 and TRBJ1-4; D gene unclear. The CDR3 extends over 14 amino acids. The V gene's germline CDR1 is MNHEY and CDR2 SVGAGI. V lost 7 bases to trimming and J lost 0 bases, with 9 bases between them. CDR3: CASKTQPTNEKLFF. For the CDR3, the DNA is TGTGCCAGCAAAACACAGCCAACTAATGAAAAACTGTTTTTT.

The rearrangement uses TRBV5-8 and TRBJ1-1, with D hard to call. This CDR3 region has 15 residues. Germline V gene data show CDR1 as SGHTS and CDR2 as YDEGEE. V gave up 0 bases and J gave up 0 bases, with 9 bases separating them. The DNA of the CDR3 is TGTGCCAGCAGCTTGGTTATAAACTTGAACACTGAAGCTTTCTTT. It is translated as CASSLVINLNTEAFF.

J is TRBJ2-1 and V is TRBV7-2; possibly TRBD2 for D (6 bases). Between the trimmed V and J ends, which lost 1 base and 10 bases, there was a span of 20 bases. This CDR3 has 16 amino acids. The germline V gene encodes CDR1 SGHTA and CDR2 FQGNSA. The CDR3 protein is CASSLDPPRSGREQFF. The DNA of the CDR3 is TGTGCCAGCAGCTTAGATCCGCCTAGGTCGGGGAGGGAGCAGTTCTTC.

V usage is TRBV29-1 and J usage is TRBJ2-1; TRBD2 agrees at 12 bases. This CDR3 comprises 13 residues. The germline V gene has CDR1 SQVTM and CDR2 ANQGSEA. V lost 7 bases to trimming and J lost 8 bases; unmatched junction nucleotides: 6. The CDR3 is CSEGTSGLHEQFF. DNA of the CDR3: TGCAGCGAAGGGACTAGCGGGCTGCATGAGCAGTTCTTC.

This clone was seen a single time. The rearrangement joins TRBV3-1 (or the pseudogene TRBV3-2) to TRBJ1-4; TRBD1 is a possible D gene (5 bases). Germline CDR1 LGHDT, CDR2 YNNKEL (reference sequence). Trimming removed 4 bases from V and 5 bases from J, with 11 bases in between. This CDR3 comprises 14 residues. CDR3 sequence (DNA): TGTGCCAGCAGCCGGGCCGCAGGGAATGAAAAACTGTTTTTT. Its translation is CASSRAAGNEKLFF.